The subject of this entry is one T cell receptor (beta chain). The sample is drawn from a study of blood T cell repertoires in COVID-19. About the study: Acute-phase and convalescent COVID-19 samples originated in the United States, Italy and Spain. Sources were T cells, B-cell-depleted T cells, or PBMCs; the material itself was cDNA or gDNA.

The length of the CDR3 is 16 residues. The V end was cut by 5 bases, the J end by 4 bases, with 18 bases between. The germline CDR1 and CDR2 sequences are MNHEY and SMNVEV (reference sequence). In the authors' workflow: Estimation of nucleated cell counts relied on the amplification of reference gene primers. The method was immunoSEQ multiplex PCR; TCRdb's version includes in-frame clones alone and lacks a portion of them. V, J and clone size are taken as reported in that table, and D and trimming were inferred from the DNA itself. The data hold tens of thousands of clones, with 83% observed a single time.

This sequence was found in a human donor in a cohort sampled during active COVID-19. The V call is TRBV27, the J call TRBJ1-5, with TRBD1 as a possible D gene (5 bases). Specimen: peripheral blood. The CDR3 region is CASSTTRWGENQPQHF. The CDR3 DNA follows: TGTGCCAGCAGTACCACCCGGTGGGGGGAAAATCAGCCCCAGCATTTT.